This T cell receptor (beta chain) was observed in a study of graft-versus-host responses after intestinal transplantation (dated by TCRdb to about 2021). About the investigation overall: The transplants that recipients received were multivisceral, liver-intestinal, or isolated intestinal. The cohort enrolled about two dozen intestinal transplant recipients, one of whom was a retransplant, and 3 patients without pretransplant specimens were excluded. Alloreactive clones were identified by sequencing pre-transplant mixed lymphocyte reaction products and comparing them with unstimulated pre-transplant donor and recipient T cells. Every recipient was given anti-thymocyte globulin induction, followed by roughly 3 years of maintenance tacrolimus and steroids. Rather than going through the commercial service, samples from a few later patients were sequenced in-house on an Illumina MiSeq and processed with MiXCR. A peak of at least 4% donor T cells among recipient peripheral blood mononuclear cells was the definition used for donor T cell macrochimerism. Bulk TCR-beta CDR3 sequencing was used to track graft-versus-host and host-versus-graft alloreactive T cell clones in the graft, circulation and bone marrow after intestinal transplantation.

From the cysteine up to the phenylalanine, the CDR3 has a length of 16 residues. The DNA shown is the 48-base CDR3, in frame from base 1. Trimming costs V 5 bases and J 0 bases, and their ends lie 13 bases apart. From the germline V gene, CDR1 is MGHRA and CDR2 is YSYEKL. Results the study describes overall, beyond this receptor: GvH clones were detected in recipient bone marrow, and some appeared earlier in ileal mucosa or blood, consistent with an intestinal mucosal origin. In patients with donor T cell macrochimerism, the allografts had high GvH to HvG T cell clonal ratios. The relatively low number and heterogeneity of intestinal transplant patients limited the conclusions. Peak levels of circulating GvH clones were associated with declines in HvG clones early after transplant.

The time point label corresponds to: cells obtained before transplantation from donor or recipient. CD3+CD4+ and CD3+CD8+ populations were FACS-sorted from unstimulated pre-transplant donor and recipient cells taken from spleen or lymph nodes. Library creation used the immunoSEQ multiplex PCR assay. For most patients, genomic DNA was isolated with the Qiagen DNeasy Blood and Tissue Kit and sent frozen to Adaptive Biotechnologies for TCR sequencing. High-throughput TCR-beta CDR3 sequencing of genomic DNA from most patients was performed by Adaptive Biotechnologies. In the paper's pipeline: Adaptive's ImmunoSEQ software supplied the TCR sequencing data for approximately 18 patients, while MiXCR and VDJtools were used to process a few other patients. To correct CD4 versus CD8 sorting errors, sequences present in both subsets at a frequency ratio below 5:1 were removed. CDR3 nucleotide sequences shared between donor and recipient were removed because their origin could not be assigned. To count as alloreactive, a clone needed at least 2-fold expansion over unstimulated cells and a minimum CFSE-low frequency of 0.002% (template counts) or 0.001% (read counts). Mappable clones were those detected in sequenced pre-transplant spleen, lymph node, or MLR CFSE-low populations of the donor or recipient. Cumulative frequency of alloreactive clones was calculated as a percentage of all sequences weighted by copy number. This immuneACCESS table, as held by TCRdb, lists in-frame sequences with V and J called but not all clones. Of the missing ones, under half trace to an unresolved V gene in checked studies; the others have no known cause. The D gene and trimming were derived from the DNA, and the V and J assignments and clone size from that table. In all, the sample holds some 90,000 clones, and approximately 80% of those were seen once. Together, the top ten hold 0.8% to 0.9% of the sample.

A word on this clone: Its antigen remains undetermined. Base qualities are not recorded, but no much larger clone differs from it by a single base.

Material: unstimulated CD4+ T cells sorted from spleen or lymph node cells, obtained before intestinal transplant. The V and J genes are TRBV4-1 and TRBJ1-4; no D gene can be assigned with confidence. This clonotype was sampled from a human donor who received an intestinal transplant. The DNA sequence is given as TGCGCCAGCAGCTTCGTCGTGCGGGCAACTAATGAAAAACTGTTTTTT. Translated, it reads CASSFVVRATNEKLFF.